A selection of T cell receptor beta chains follows, all from one sample in a study of blood T cell repertoires in COVID-19. Assay used: immunoSEQ multiplex PCR; TCRdb lists only in-frame clones, some missing. The profile shows roughly 150,000 clones, 80% of them singletons. Sequenced material: peripheral blood. These receptors were collected from a man between 60 and 70 years old with acute or convalescent COVID-19. Each CDR3 is given with its conserved first and last residue. The order of the fields is clone size, V gene, J gene, D gene, CDR3 DNA, CDR3 protein. The D gene is left open where the match is weak. Size is stated for part of the rows, as once, few or many counts, or as a class when the clone is expanded.

abundance: -
v_gene: TRBV29-1
j_gene: TRBJ1-1
d_gene: -
CDR3nt: TGCAGCGTTTCGACGGGCACTGAAGCTTTCTTT
CDR3aa: CSVSTGTEAFF

abundance: -
v_gene: TRBV18
j_gene: TRBJ1-3
d_gene: -
CDR3nt: TGTGCCAGCTCTCCGGGGGGTACGAATGGAAACACCATATATTTT
CDR3aa: CASSPGGTNGNTIYF

abundance: -
v_gene: TRBV6-5
j_gene: TRBJ1-5
d_gene: -
CDR3nt: TGTGCCAGCACCATCGGTAGAGGACAGCCCCAGCATTTT
CDR3aa: CASTIGRGQPQHF

abundance: -
v_gene: TRBV2
j_gene: TRBJ1-2
d_gene: -
CDR3nt: TGTGCCAGCAGTGACGGCAGGGCGTACTATGGCTACACCTTC
CDR3aa: CASSDGRAYYGYTF

abundance: -
v_gene: TRBV30
j_gene: TRBJ1-3
d_gene: -
CDR3nt: TGTGCCTGGCAGGGTTTGGAATCTGGAAACACCATATATTTT
CDR3aa: CAWQGLESGNTIYF

abundance: few
v_gene: TRBV7-9
j_gene: TRBJ2-7
d_gene: -
CDR3nt: TGTGCCAGCAGCACCCGCGCGACAGGCTACGAGCAGTACTTC
CDR3aa: CASSTRATGYEQYF

abundance: -
v_gene: TRBV4-1
j_gene: TRBJ1-6
d_gene: TRBD1
CDR3nt: TGCGCCAGCAGCCAAGATAGACAGGGATGGTCACCCCTCCACTTT
CDR3aa: CASSQDRQGWSPLHF

abundance: -
v_gene: TRBV9
j_gene: TRBJ2-3
d_gene: -
CDR3nt: TGTGCCAGCAGCGTCGGTCTAGCAGTCGCAGATACGCAGTATTTT
CDR3aa: CASSVGLAVADTQYF

abundance: -
v_gene: TRBV5-1
j_gene: TRBJ2-5
d_gene: TRBD2
CDR3nt: TGCGCCAGCAACCTTTTAGCGGGAGGACGAGAGACCCAGTACTTC
CDR3aa: CASNLLAGGRETQYF

abundance: -
v_gene: TRBV2
j_gene: TRBJ2-7
d_gene: TRBD1
CDR3nt: TGTGCCAGCAGCCCCCGGGGACAGGGCATCTACGAGCAGTACTTC
CDR3aa: CASSPRGQGIYEQYF

abundance: once
v_gene: TRBV5-5
j_gene: TRBJ1-6
d_gene: -
CDR3nt: TGTGCCAGCAGCGGCGGGACGAGCTCCTATAATTCACCCCTCCACTTT
CDR3aa: CASSGGTSSYNSPLHF

abundance: -
v_gene: TRBV1
j_gene: TRBJ1-2
d_gene: -
CDR3nt: TGCACCAGCACCACCGCTGAACGAGGGGGAGCCTATGGCTACACCTTC
CDR3aa: CTSTTAERGGAYGYTF

abundance: -
v_gene: TRBV10-3
j_gene: TRBJ2-1
d_gene: TRBD2
CDR3nt: TGTGCCATCAGTGGCGGGACTAGCGCCAATGAGCAGTTCTTC
CDR3aa: CAISGGTSANEQFF

abundance: -
v_gene: TRBV18
j_gene: TRBJ1-1
d_gene: -
CDR3nt: TGTGCCAGCTCACCACCAGGATTCCTACCTCGAAGGGGCACTGAAGCTTTCTTT
CDR3aa: CASSPPGFLPRRGTEAFF

abundance: few
v_gene: TRBV13
j_gene: TRBJ2-3
d_gene: TRBD2
CDR3nt: TGTGCCAGCAGCCTATCGGGACTAGCGGGAGAGACAGATACGCAGTATTTT
CDR3aa: CASSLSGLAGETDTQYF

abundance: -
v_gene: TRBV6-2/TRBV6-3
j_gene: TRBJ2-1
d_gene: TRBD2
CDR3nt: TGTGCCAGCAGTTACTCGGGACTAGCCTTGGGTGAGCAGTTCTTC
CDR3aa: CASSYSGLALGEQFF